A single sample is the source of the 17 T cell receptor beta chains below, sequenced in a study of metastatic and nonmetastatic thyroid tumors. Ahead of thyroid surgery, no patient had received treatment of any kind. TCRdb ran MiXCR on the PCR reads. The data contain 20,000 to 30,000 clones, 10% to 15% of them seen just once; the ten biggest clones take up under 5%. What was sequenced was blood. All receptors come from a female donor with papillary thyroid cancer or a benign thyroid nodule (not recorded which). Some clones in this sample may be carry-over from other donors' samples.

This clone was recorded only once. The chain links TRBV3-1 to TRBJ2-2; possible D gene TRBD2, 5 bases. This CDR3 comprises 15 residues. Per germline, CDR1 LGHDT and CDR2 YNNKEL (reference sequence). Trimming cost V 3 bases and J 7 bases, with 15 bases left between them. The CDR3 bases are TGTGCCAGCAGCCATGTGGGGAGTAGCAACGGGGAGCTGTTTTTT. Amino acids: CASSHVGSSNGELFF. Full variable domain (rest looked up from reference TRBV3-1 and TRBJ2-2): DTAVSQTPKYLVTQMGNDKSIKCEQNLGHDTMYWYKQDSKKFLKIMFSYNNKELIINETVPNRFSPKSPDKAHLNLHINSLELGDSAVYFCASSHVGSSNGELFFGEGSRLTVL.

Many counts were recorded for this clone. The V call is TRBV12-3 or TRBV12-4, the J call TRBJ1-3; D uncertain. This CDR3 has 14 amino acids. With 3 bases removed from V and 4 bases from J, the gap between germline ends came to 10 bases. CDR3 loop: CASSLRLAGNTIYF. CDR3 nucleotides: TGTGCCAGCAGTTTGCGTCTAGCGGGAAACACCATATATTTT.

This clone was observed many times. This CDR3 is also generated by other DNA sequences in the sample. The chain joins TRBV27 to TRBJ2-5; D ambiguous. Deletions cut 3 bases from V and 1 base from J, with 9 bases between. CDR3 length: 14 amino acids. Germline loops: CDR1 MNHEY, CDR2 SMNVEV (reference sequence). The CDR3 DNA reads as TGTGCCAGCAGTTTGCGCAGGACCCAAGAGACCCAGTACTTC. Residues: CASSLRRTQETQYF.

This clone was seen repeatedly, ten times or more. V and J are TRBV5-6 and TRBJ2-7, with D hard to call. Deletions cut 4 bases from V and 2 bases from J, with 10 bases between. Germline CDR1 is SGHDT and CDR2 is YYEEEE. The length of the CDR3 is 13 residues. DNA of the CDR3: TGTGCCAGCAGCCCCTGGGCTACCTACGAGCAGTACTTC. Its translation: CASSPWATYEQYF.

This clone is medium-sized within its sample. This chain links TRBV20-1 with TRBJ2-7, with TRBD1 matching over 9 bases. Germline CDR1 reads DFQATT; CDR2 reads SNEGSKA (reference sequence). The J segment lost 1 base and the V segment lost 6 bases, leaving 7 bases of the junction unmatched. CDR3 length: 14 amino acids. The CDR3 coding sequence is TGCAGTGCGAGGGGGACAGGGATTTCCTACGAGCAGTACTTC. Translated: CSARGTGISYEQYF.

Many counts were recorded for this clone. This sequence joins TRBV18 and TRBJ1-1; D not certain. Germline V gene lookup returns CDR1 KGHSH and CDR2 LQKENI. The CDR3 has 13 residues. V was trimmed by 8 bases and J by 1 base, leaving 11 bases between them. In DNA, the CDR3 is TGTGCCAGCACTGTCGGGGAGAACACTGAAGCTTTCTTT. This gives the protein CASTVGENTEAFF.

The chain has TRBV18 and TRBJ2-7; D uncertain. Trimming shortened V by 6 bases and J by 1 base, and 13 bases separated the two germline ends. CDR1 and CDR2 from the germline V gene are KGHSH and LQKENI. The CDR3 runs 14 residues. The CDR3 sequence is CASSSSGASYEQYF. CDR3 nucleotide sequence: TGTGCCAGCTCGTCGTCAGGCGCATCCTACGAGCAGTACTTC.

J is TRBJ1-2 and V is TRBV20-1; D ambiguous. Trimming removed 2 bases at V and 0 bases at J, with 10 bases between. This CDR3 is built from 14 residues. Looked up from germline, CDR1 is DFQATT and CDR2 is SNEGSKA (reference sequence). As DNA, the CDR3 is TGCAGTGCTAGACGAGGGTTGGCTAACTATGGCTACACCTTC. Its translation is CSARRGLANYGYTF.

This clone was seen at least ten times. J is TRBJ2-1 and V is TRBV4-2; D unclear. The germline V gene has CDR1 LGHNA and CDR2 YNFKEQ. V was pared by 6 bases and J by 10 bases, with 13 bases between. This CDR3 is built from 12 residues. CDR3 region: CASSHSKGEQFF. In DNA form, the CDR3 reads TGTGCCAGCAGTCACTCGAAAGGGGAGCAGTTCTTC.

This clone was observed a handful of times. The same CDR3 also results from other DNA sequences found in this sample. This chain connects TRBV28 to TRBJ2-7; the match to TRBD1 covers 10 bases. The CDR3 has 15 residues. In germline, CDR1 is MDHEN, CDR2 SYDVKM. The V and J ends lost 9 bases and 0 bases, in that order; junction bases with no gene match: 8. The CDR3 DNA follows: TGTGCCAGTAGATCCGGGACAGGGGCCTCCTACGAGCAGTACTTC. This sequence encodes CASRSGTGASYEQYF.

J is TRBJ2-7 and V is TRBV5-4; D is ambiguous. Germline CDR1 is SGHNT and CDR2 is YYREEE (reference sequence). Trimming shortened V by 2 bases and J by 8 bases, and 20 bases separated the two germline ends. The CDR3 contains 15 residues. Here the CDR3 reads CASSFGDTFRSQQYF. As DNA, the CDR3 is TGTGCCAGCAGCTTTGGCGACACGTTCCGCAGCCAGCAGTACTTC.

The table lists this clone with many counts. The chain carries TRBV6-2 or TRBV6-3 and TRBJ2-7; 8 positions agree with TRBD2. The CDR3 is made up of 14 amino acids. V lost 9 bases and J lost 2; bases outside the gene matches: 9. CDR1 and CDR2 (germline): MNHEY, SVGEGT. This CDR3 reads CASPGRATPYEQYF. CDR3 bases: TGTGCCAGTCCCGGGAGGGCCACACCCTACGAGCAGTACTTC.

Ten or more counts support this clone. Here the CDR3 DNA reads TGCGCCAGCAGCCAAGAGGCAGGGACCCAGTACTTC. Protein product: CASSQEAGTQYF. The rearrangement uses TRBV4-1 and TRBJ2-5; D uncertain. Trimming took 0 bases from V and 7 from J, leaving 6 bases between them. CDR3 length equals 12 residues. CDR1 and CDR2 (germline): MGHRA, YSYEKL.

This clone is termed medium-sized. The chain recombines TRBV6-1 with TRBJ2-7, with D uncertain. The CDR3 is made up of 12 amino acids. V was pared by 1 base and J by 3 bases, with 4 bases between. In germline, CDR1 is MNHNS, CDR2 SASEGT. The DNA of the CDR3 is TGTGCCAGCAGTGAAGGAGGCTACGAGCAGTACTTC. Encoded protein: CASSEGGYEQYF.

This clone came up once. The V call is TRBV7-9, the J call TRBJ1-1; D is uncertain. The CDR3 runs to 13 residues. V lost 1 base and J 8 bases, leaving 11 bases between the germline ends. Germline CDR1 reads SEHNR; CDR2 reads FQNEAQ (reference sequence). The CDR3 sequence: CASSLVASGEAFF. The DNA for the CDR3 is TGTGCCAGCAGCTTAGTTGCGTCCGGCGAAGCTTTCTTT.

This clone has at least ten counts. This chain connects TRBV5-6 to TRBJ2-3; TRBD2 matches 10 bases. The CDR3 is 17 residues long. From germline, CDR1 is SGHDT and CDR2 YYEEEE. The ends lost 3 bases at V and 3 bases at J; junction bases unmatched: 10. CDR3 protein: CASSSTGTSVGTDTQYF. As DNA, the CDR3 is TGTGCCAGCAGCTCCACCGGGACTAGCGTTGGTACAGATACGCAGTATTTT.

This sequence joins TRBV18 and TRBJ2-3, with 8 bases matching TRBD2. After removal of 4 bases from V and 5 bases from J, the junction contained 8 bases not matched to a gene. The CDR3 spans 15 residues. The germline CDR1 and CDR2 sequences are KGHSH and LQKENI. CDR3 in amino acids: CASSRVMREEDTQYF. CDR3 in DNA: TGTGCCAGCTCACGAGTTATGCGGGAGGAAGATACGCAGTATTTT. The full variable domain, completed using reference TRBV18 and TRBJ2-3, is NAGVMQNPRHLVRRRGQEARLRCSPMKGHSHVYWYRQLPEEGLKFMVYLQKENIIDESGMPKERFSAEFPKEGPSILRIQQVVRGDSAAYFCASSRVMREEDTQYFGPGTRLTVL.